This entry concerns a single TCR beta chain. The data are from a study of blood T cell repertoires in COVID-19. In the study overall: The United States, Italy and Spain were the sources of the acute and convalescent COVID-19 samples.

Germline V lookup: CDR1 SGHRS, CDR2 YFSETQ. The ends were cut back, 0 bases at V and 9 bases at J, with 13 bases in the middle. The CDR3 contains 15 residues. Authors' analysis steps: Scientists estimated how many nucleated cells there were by amplifying reference gene primers. Assay: immunoSEQ multiplex PCR; the TCRdb copy retains only in-frame clones and omits some. V, J and clone size reflect that table, while D and trimming were determined from the DNA. The table shows about 240,000 clones, with 75% to 90% occurring only once. J is TRBJ1-6 and V is TRBV5-1; the D is unclear. The TCR originated in an older woman with active or convalescent COVID-19. Material: peripheral blood. CDR3 in amino acids: CASSLGRVLASPLHF. CDR3 sequence (DNA): TGCGCCAGCAGCTTGGGACGGGTCCTAGCTTCACCCCTCCACTTT.